This TCR beta chain derives from a study of blood T cell repertoires in COVID-19. Generated by immunoSEQ multiplex PCR, the TCRdb table keeps only in-frame clones and is missing some. In the table there are about 320,000 clones, over 90% of which are singletons. Germline CDR1 reads MNHNS; CDR2 reads SASEGT. This CDR3 has 15 residues. V gave up 2 bases and J gave up 2 bases, with 11 bases separating them. The participants were between about 18 and 100 years old and came from under 25 US areas. The sequence derives from a woman between 25 and 40 years old who had been exposed to COVID-19. The rearrangement uses TRBV6-1 and TRBJ2-3; D unresolved. The sample consisted of PBMCs or T cells enriched from blood (not recorded which). The CDR3 DNA is TGTGCCAGCAGTGAAATAGCAATTACCACAGATACGCAGTATTTT. Translated, it gives CASSEIAITTDTQYF.